The clone carrying this TCR beta chain was observed a few times. The antigen is undetermined. MiXCR was run by TCRdb on the 5' RACE reads, yielding one entry per CDR3 protein. The data show roughly 1,500,000 distinct CDR3 sequences, less than 40% seen once. The data were taken from a study of identical twins. General study findings and limits: Cord blood beta clonotypes present at high abundance carried fewer insertions; no such pattern appeared in memory repertoires.

This CDR3 spans 14 amino acids. The receptor's source is a newborn girl in good health. The sample taken for sequencing was cord blood. The chain couples TRBV21-1 to TRBJ2-1; the table names TRBD1, a call not compared with the DNA. TRBV21-1 is termed a pseudogene. The CDR3 DNA reads as TGTGCCAGCAGCAAAGGAAGTGAGCGCCATGAGCAGTTCTTC. It codes for CASSKGSERHEQFF.